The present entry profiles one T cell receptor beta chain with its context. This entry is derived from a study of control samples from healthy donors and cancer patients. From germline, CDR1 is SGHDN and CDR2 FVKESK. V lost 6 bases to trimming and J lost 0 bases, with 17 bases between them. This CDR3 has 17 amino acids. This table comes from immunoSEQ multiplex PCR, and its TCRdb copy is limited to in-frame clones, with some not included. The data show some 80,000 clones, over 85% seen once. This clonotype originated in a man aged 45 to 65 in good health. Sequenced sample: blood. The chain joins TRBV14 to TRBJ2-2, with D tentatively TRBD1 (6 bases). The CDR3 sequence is CASSSLSGQSNTGELFF. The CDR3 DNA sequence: TGTGCCAGCAGTTCACTTTCAGGACAGTCGAACACCGGGGAGCTGTTTTTT.